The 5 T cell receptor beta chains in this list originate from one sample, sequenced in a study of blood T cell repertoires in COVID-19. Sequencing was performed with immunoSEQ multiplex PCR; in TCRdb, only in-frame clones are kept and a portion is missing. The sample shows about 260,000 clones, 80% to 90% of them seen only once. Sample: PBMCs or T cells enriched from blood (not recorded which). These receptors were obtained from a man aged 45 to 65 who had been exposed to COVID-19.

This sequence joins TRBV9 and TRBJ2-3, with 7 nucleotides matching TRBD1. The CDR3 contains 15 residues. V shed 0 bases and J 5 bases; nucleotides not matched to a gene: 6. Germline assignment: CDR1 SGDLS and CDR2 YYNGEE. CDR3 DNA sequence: TGTGCCAGCAGCGTAGTGGTCGCAGGGGGAGATACGCAGTATTTT. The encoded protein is CASSVVVAGGDTQYF. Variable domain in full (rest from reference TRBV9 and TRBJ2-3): DSGVTQTPKHLITATGQRVTLRCSPRSGDLSVYWYQQSLDQGLQFLIQYYNGEERAKGNILERFSAQQFPDLHSELNLSSLELGDSALYFCASSVVVAGGDTQYFGPGTRLTVL.

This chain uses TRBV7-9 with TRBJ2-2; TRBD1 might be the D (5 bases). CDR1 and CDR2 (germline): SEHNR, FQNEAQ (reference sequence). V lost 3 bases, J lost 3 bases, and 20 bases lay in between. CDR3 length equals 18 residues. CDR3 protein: CASSLYPRQGMDTGELFF. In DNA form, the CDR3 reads TGTGCCAGCAGCTTGTACCCCCGGCAGGGAATGGACACCGGGGAGCTGTTTTTT.

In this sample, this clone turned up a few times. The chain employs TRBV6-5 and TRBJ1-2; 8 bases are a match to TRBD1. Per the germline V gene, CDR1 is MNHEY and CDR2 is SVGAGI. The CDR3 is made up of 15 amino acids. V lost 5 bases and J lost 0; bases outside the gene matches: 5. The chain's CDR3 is CASSILQGANYGYTF. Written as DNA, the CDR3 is TGTGCCAGCAGTATTTTACAGGGGGCTAACTATGGCTACACCTTC.

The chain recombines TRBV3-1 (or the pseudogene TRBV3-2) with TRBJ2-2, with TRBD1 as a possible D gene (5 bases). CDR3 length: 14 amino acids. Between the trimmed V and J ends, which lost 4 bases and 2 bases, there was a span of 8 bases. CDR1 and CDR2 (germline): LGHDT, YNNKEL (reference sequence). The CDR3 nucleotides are TGTGCCAGCAGCCTGACAGATAACACCGGGGAGCTGTTTTTT. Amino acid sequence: CASSLTDNTGELFF.

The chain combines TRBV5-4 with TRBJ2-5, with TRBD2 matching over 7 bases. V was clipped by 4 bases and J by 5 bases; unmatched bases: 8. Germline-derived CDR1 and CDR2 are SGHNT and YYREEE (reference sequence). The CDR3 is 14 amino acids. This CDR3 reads CASSPWGGGETQYF. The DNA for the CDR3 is TGTGCCAGCAGCCCCTGGGGGGGAGGGGAGACCCAGTACTTC.